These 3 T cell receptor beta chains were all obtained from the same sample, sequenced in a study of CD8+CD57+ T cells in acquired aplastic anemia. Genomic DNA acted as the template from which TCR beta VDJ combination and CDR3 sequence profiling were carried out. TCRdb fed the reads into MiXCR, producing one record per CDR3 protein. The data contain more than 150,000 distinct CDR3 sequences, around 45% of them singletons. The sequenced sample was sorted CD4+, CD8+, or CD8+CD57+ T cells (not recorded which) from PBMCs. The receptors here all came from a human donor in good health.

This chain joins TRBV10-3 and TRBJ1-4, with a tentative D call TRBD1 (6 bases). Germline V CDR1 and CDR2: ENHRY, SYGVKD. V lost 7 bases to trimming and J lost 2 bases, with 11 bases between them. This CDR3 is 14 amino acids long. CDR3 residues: CAIKSQGTNEKLFF. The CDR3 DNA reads TGTGCCATCAAATCGCAGGGGACTAATGAAAAACTGTTTTTT.

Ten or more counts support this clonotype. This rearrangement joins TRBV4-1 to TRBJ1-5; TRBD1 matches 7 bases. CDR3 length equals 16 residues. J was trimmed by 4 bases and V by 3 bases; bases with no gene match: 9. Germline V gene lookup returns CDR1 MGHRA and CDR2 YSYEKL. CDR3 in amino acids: CASSQTPQGRNQPQHF. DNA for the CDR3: TGCGCCAGCAGCCAGACCCCACAGGGGCGGAATCAGCCCCAGCATTTT.

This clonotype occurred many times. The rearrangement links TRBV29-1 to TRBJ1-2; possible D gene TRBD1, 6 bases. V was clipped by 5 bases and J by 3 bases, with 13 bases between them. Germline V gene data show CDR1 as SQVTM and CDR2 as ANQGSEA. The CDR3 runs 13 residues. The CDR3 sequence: CSVRGQTDYGYTF. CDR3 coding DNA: TGCAGCGTTAGGGGACAAACAGACTATGGCTACACCTTC.